This TCR beta chain comes out of a study of CD4 T cells in relation to SARS-CoV-2 and coronaviruses. In regard to this clone: Its target is unknown.

Before the COVID-19 pandemic, during about 2010-2018, CD4+ T cells were taken from unexposed donors. Isolation of CD4+ T cells took place after less than 11 days in culture. Germline lookup yields CDR1 KGHSH and CDR2 LQKENI. The CDR3 has 15 residues. Trimming left V 0 bases short and J 10 bases short, with 13 bases between. Produced via immunoSEQ multiplex PCR; TCRdb's table is partial and in-frame only. Among 25,000 to 30,000 clones listed, roughly 69% were seen once. Sequencing was done on a sample of CD4+ T cells from PBMCs, cultured in vitro. This sequence was found in a human donor in good health. This rearrangement joins TRBV18 to TRBJ1-6; no reliable D call. CDR3 nucleotides: TGTGCCAGCTCACCACCGAACATCCTAGGGTCACCCCTCCACTTT. Amino acids: CASSPPNILGSPLHF.